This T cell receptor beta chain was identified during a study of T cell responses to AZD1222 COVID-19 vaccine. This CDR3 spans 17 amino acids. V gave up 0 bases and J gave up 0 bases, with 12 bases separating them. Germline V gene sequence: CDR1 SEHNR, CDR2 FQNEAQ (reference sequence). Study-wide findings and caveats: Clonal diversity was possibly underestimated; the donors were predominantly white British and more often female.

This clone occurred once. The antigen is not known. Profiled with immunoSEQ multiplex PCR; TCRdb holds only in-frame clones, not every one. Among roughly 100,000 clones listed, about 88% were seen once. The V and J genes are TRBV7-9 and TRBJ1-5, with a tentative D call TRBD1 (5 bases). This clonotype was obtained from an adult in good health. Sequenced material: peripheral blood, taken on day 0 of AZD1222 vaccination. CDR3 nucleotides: TGTGCCAGCAGCTTAGCGTGGGGGGAGAATAGCAATCAGCCCCAGCATTTT. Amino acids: CASSLAWGENSNQPQHF.